Shown below are 5 T cell receptor beta chains from a single sample sequenced in a study of T-cell reconstitution after alpha-beta-depleted transplantation in children. Unique molecular identifiers tagged the TCRbeta library. TCRdb re-called the PCR reads with MiXCR, one entry per CDR3 protein. The repertoire consists of over 300,000 distinct CDR3 sequences, with approximately 10% occurring once and the leading ten covering 2% to 3%. This specimen consisted of PBMCs from the stem cell graft donor, obtained from the stem cell graft. These receptors were taken from a human donor who donated a stem cell graft to a child with acute lymphoblastic leukemia.

The chain recombines TRBV7-2 with TRBJ1-4, with 7 bases that match TRBD1. CDR1 SGHTA and CDR2 FQGNSA come from the germline V gene. The trim removed 1 base at V and 7 bases at J, leaving 6 bases unmatched. The CDR3 is 15 amino acids. DNA for the CDR3: TGTGCCAGCAGCTTAGGGGACAGACAGGGTGAAAAACTGTTTTTT. Encoded protein: CASSLGDRQGEKLFF.

This clonotype was found many times. The rearrangement uses TRBV29-1 and TRBJ2-5; possibly TRBD2 for D (6 bases). The V and J ends lost 5 bases and 5 bases respectively, with 12 bases between them. Germline CDR1 is SQVTM and CDR2 is ANQGSEA. The CDR3 is made up of 12 amino acids. In nucleotides, the CDR3 is TGCAGCGTTCACACGGGAGTGGAGACCCAGTACTTC. It specifies CSVHTGVETQYF. Complete variable domain (other parts from reference TRBV29-1 and TRBJ2-5): SAVISQKPSRDICQRGTSLTIQCQVDSQVTMMFWYRQQPGQSLTLIATANQGSEATYESGFVIDKFPISRPNLTFSTLTVSNMSPEDSSIYLCSVHTGVETQYFGPGTRLLVL.

This clonotype showed up just a few times. The chain links TRBV30 to TRBJ2-6; D might be TRBD1 or TRBD2, each matching 5 bases. Trimming stripped 1 base from V and 0 bases from J, with 16 bases between. Germline V gene data show CDR1 as GTSNPN and CDR2 as SVGIG (reference sequence). CDR3 length: 18 amino acids. The CDR3 loop is CAWSEGPLDTSGANVLTF. The CDR3 bases are TGTGCCTGGAGTGAGGGACCTCTAGACACCTCTGGGGCCAACGTCCTGACTTTC.

The sample holds many counts of this clonotype. The chain couples TRBV5-6 to TRBJ2-7; TRBD2 matches 12 bases. V trimming: 4 bases; J trimming: 2 bases; junction bases outside the gene matches: 4. CDR3 length: 15 amino acids. CDR1 SGHDT and CDR2 YYEEEE come from the germline V gene. CDR3 sequence: CASSQLAGGTYEQYF. In nucleotides, the CDR3 is TGTGCCAGCAGCCAACTAGCGGGAGGAACCTACGAGCAGTACTTC.

At least ten counts were recorded for this clonotype. V gene TRBV9 combines with J gene TRBJ2-1; TRBD2 matches at 7 bases. The CDR3 has 13 amino acids. The junction had 6 bases not matched to a gene; V was cut back by 3 bases and J by 9 bases. Germline lookup yields CDR1 SGDLS and CDR2 YYNGEE. The CDR3 coding sequence is TGTGCCAGCAGCGCTTCACTAGCGACTGAGCAGTTCTTC. It is translated as CASSASLATEQFF. Filled out from reference TRBV9 and TRBJ2-1, the complete variable domain reads DSGVTQTPKHLITATGQRVTLRCSPRSGDLSVYWYQQSLDQGLQFLIQYYNGEERAKGNILERFSAQQFPDLHSELNLSSLELGDSALYFCASSASLATEQFFGPGTRLTVL.